These T cell receptor beta chains were read from a single sample in a study of cytomegalovirus exposure and HLA in healthy donors. This table comes from immunoSEQ multiplex PCR, and its TCRdb copy is limited to in-frame clones, with some not included. The sample has 250,000 or so clones; 75% to 85% are singletons. Sequenced input: PBMCs. These receptors were collected from a woman aged 60-75 years in good health and CMV-seropositive. The conserved cysteine and the conserved F or W are not part of the CDR3 here. Each record gives: V gene, J gene, clone size, CDR3 protein. Clone size, where shown, is once, few, many, or a class for clones that have expanded.

TRBV29-1	TRBJ2-1	-	SAPRDGQIYNEQF
TRBV7-2	TRBJ2-2	-	ASSSLRVGELF
TRBV27	TRBJ2-3	-	ASATLGAGQTTDTQY
TRBV15	TRBJ2-7	-	ATSEGRVPYEQY
TRBV15	TRBJ2-1	-	ATSRDPRGLRGEEQF
TRBV5-1	TRBJ2-7	-	ASSPTGTGDIKY
TRBV27	TRBJ2-1	-	ASSRTGTSSPEEF
TRBV10-2	TRBJ1-2	-	ASSAGAGGYT
TRBV29-1	TRBJ1-3	-	SVVRGASSGNTIY
TRBV7-7	TRBJ2-5	-	ASGLGGGGQETQY
TRBV5-1	TRBJ1-4	-	ASSFTGRTNEKLF
TRBV7-8	TRBJ2-1	once	ASSDRGLSYNEQF
TRBV18	TRBJ1-5	-	ASSPSTGGQPQH
TRBV7-2	-	-	ASSPFGPYYEQY
TRBV5-1	TRBJ1-2	-	ASSLGHRKFYGYT
TRBV30	TRBJ1-1	-	AWSVPGIGAF
TRBV4-1	TRBJ2-1	-	ASSHPTGGGSYNEQF
TRBV5-1	TRBJ1-4	-	ASSLDRGREKLF
TRBV19	TRBJ1-2	few	ASSIPPSTNQGDYGYT
TRBV9	TRBJ2-1	few	ASSSRTSGMSSYNEQF
TRBV2	TRBJ2-7	-	ASGVSGYEQY
TRBV4-1	TRBJ1-1	many	ASSPGTVTEAF
TRBV6-5	TRBJ2-7	-	ASSQGGLAGREQY
TRBV27	TRBJ2-2	-	ASRETVNTGELF
TRBV19	TRBJ1-1	-	ASSPGEGRGNTEAF
TRBV5-4	TRBJ1-2	-	ASSLAGNGYT
TRBV6-5	TRBJ1-5	-	ASSPRGERNQPQH
TRBV19	TRBJ2-2	-	ASSFHRGELF
TRBV5-1	TRBJ2-5	-	ASSLTGLVAETQY
TRBV2	TRBJ1-1	-	ASSWTGNTEAF
TRBV29-1	TRBJ2-3	-	SVGQTTSTDTQY
TRBV9	TRBJ2-7	-	ASSVQVGDEQY